Detailed here is one T cell receptor beta chain. These data originate in a study of blood T cell repertoires in COVID-19. Study summary: Researchers got acute and convalescent COVID-19 samples from the United States, Italy and Spain.

This CDR3 spans 15 amino acids. Trimming cost V 3 bases and J 3 bases, with 12 bases left between them. The V gene's germline CDR1 is SGHRS and CDR2 YFSETQ. In the original analysis: Estimation of nucleated cell counts relied on the amplification of reference gene primers. Measured with immunoSEQ multiplex PCR; TCRdb has only the in-frame clones, and not every one. That table is the source of V, J and clone size, and D and trimming were worked out from the DNA. This sample has about 85,000 clones, with roughly nine tenths found just once. The sequenced sample consisted of peripheral blood. The chain combines TRBV5-1 with TRBJ2-2; a possible D gene is TRBD2 (7 bases). The receptor's source is a man in his fifties or sixties with acute or convalescent COVID-19. CDR3 residues: CASSSGGAHTGELFF. The CDR3 coding sequence is TGCGCCAGCAGCTCTGGGGGGGCGCACACCGGGGAGCTGTTTTTT.